This TCR beta chain was sequenced in a study of Ad26.COV2.S vaccination and SARS-CoV-2 variants. Overall study findings and caveats: The authors reported substantial breadth in spike-specific CD8+ and CD4+ T cell responses after vaccination. Vaccine and placebo recipients had similar non-spike TCR breadth.

Germline V gene sequence: CDR1 SGHRS, CDR2 YFSETQ. The CDR3 has 14 residues. V lost 3 bases, J lost 2 bases, and 5 bases stayed unmatched. Specified treatment: 15 to 20 received Ad26.COV2.S at low or high dose, single or two shots; roughly 5 received placebo; per-sample allocation not given. After the first vaccine or placebo injection, samples were drawn on day 63. Note on this clone: Its specificity is unknown.

Here immunoSEQ multiplex PCR was the method, and the copy in TCRdb shows in-frame clones only, minus some. In the table there are some 300,000 clones, about 82% of which are singletons. This TCR was sampled from a person aged 18-65 years who received the Ad26.COV2.S COVID-19 vaccine or a placebo. Source: peripheral blood, taken in a trial of Ad26.COV2.S vaccine versus placebo. The J gene is TRBJ2-7, the V gene TRBV5-1; 7 nucleotides match TRBD1. DNA of the CDR3: TGCGCCAGCAGCTACCAGACAGGGACCTACGAGCAGTACTTC. The encoded protein is CASSYQTGTYEQYF.